This is a list of T cell receptor beta chains from one sample in a study of beta chain features in type 1 diabetes. Clones were sequenced by immunoSEQ multiplex PCR, and TCRdb holds only the in-frame ones, with some missing. Of about 290,000 clones listed, roughly 8% are singletons. The sample comprised central memory CD4+ T cells from blood. The receptor set was obtained from a young woman in good health. The CDR3 runs from the conserved cysteine through the conserved F or W. Each record gives: D gene, J gene, clone size, V gene, CDR3 protein, CDR3 DNA. The D gene is left open where the match is weak. A row's size may be missing; if present it is once, few, many or a size class.

NA | TRBJ2-1 | few | TRBV5-4 | CASSPEGRTYNEQFF | TGTGCCAGCAGCCCGGAGGGCCGCACCTACAATGAGCAGTTCTTC
TRBD1 | TRBJ1-5 | many | TRBV10-3 | CAISPGQEYNQPQHF | TGTGCCATCAGTCCAGGACAGGAGTACAATCAGCCCCAGCATTTT
NA | TRBJ2-3 | NA | TRBV5-4 | CASSWGSDTQYF | TGTGCCAGCAGCTGGGGGTCAGATACGCAGTATTTT
TRBD1 | TRBJ2-5 | few | TRBV4-1 | CASSPGTGPKWTQYF | TGCGCCAGCAGCCCTGGGACAGGCCCTAAGTGGACCCAGTACTTC
TRBD1 | TRBJ2-1 | many | TRBV13 | CASSSVGRGLYNEQFF | TGTGCCAGCAGCTCGGTTGGCAGGGGGCTCTACAATGAGCAGTTCTTC
NA | TRBJ2-5 | few | TRBV7-7 | CASSVVPGIETQYF | TGTGCCAGCAGCGTAGTCCCCGGGATAGAGACCCAGTACTTC
NA | TRBJ2-5 | many | TRBV5-1 | CASSLIETQYF | TGCGCCAGCAGCTTGATAGAGACCCAGTACTTC
NA | TRBJ2-2 | NA | TRBV5-1 | CASSLFSGELFF | TGCGCCAGCAGCTTGTTTTCCGGGGAGCTGTTTTTT
TRBD2 | TRBJ2-1 | NA | TRBV5-1 | CASSHSLSGGLSSYNEQFF | TGCGCCAGCAGCCATTCGTTAAGCGGGGGGCTGAGCTCCTACAATGAGCAGTTCTTC
TRBD1 | TRBJ1-1 | NA | TRBV5-1 | CASSLYDRGLTEAFF | TGCGCCAGCAGCTTATACGACAGGGGTCTCACTGAAGCTTTCTTT